The T cell receptor (beta chain) described here comes from a study of T-cell reconstitution after alpha-beta-depleted transplantation in children. Whole-study results and caveats: About two months after transplant, alpha-beta T cells reportedly came from several hundred expanded graft clones. At one year after transplant, newly produced T cells mostly accounted for T-cell counts and diversity. Some patients owed their high day-60 TCRbeta diversity to surviving recipient T cells and thymic progenitors.

CDR1 is DFQATT and CDR2 is SNEGSKA in the germline V gene (reference sequence). The CDR3 length is 13 residues. The ends were cut back, 5 bases at V and 0 bases at J, with 8 bases in the middle. This sample's TCRbeta library carried unique molecular identifier barcodes. TCRdb re-analysed the PCR reads in MiXCR, keeping a single row per CDR3 protein. The repertoire holds about 110,000 distinct CDR3 sequences, with approximately 6.6% as singletons. This clonotype was recorded a few times. Its antigen is currently unknown. V is TRBV20-1 and J is TRBJ1-5; no clear D gene. Sequenced here: PBMCs, mostly from graft donor cells, sampled 360 days after TCRalphabeta/CD19-depleted stem cell transplant. This sequence originates from a male patient aged 2-10 years who had a stem cell transplant for acute lymphoblastic leukemia, so the T cells may come from the graft donor. CDR3 in amino acids: CSAPDLSNQPQHF. The DNA for the CDR3 is TGCAGTGCTCCCGATCTTAGCAATCAGCCCCAGCATTTT.